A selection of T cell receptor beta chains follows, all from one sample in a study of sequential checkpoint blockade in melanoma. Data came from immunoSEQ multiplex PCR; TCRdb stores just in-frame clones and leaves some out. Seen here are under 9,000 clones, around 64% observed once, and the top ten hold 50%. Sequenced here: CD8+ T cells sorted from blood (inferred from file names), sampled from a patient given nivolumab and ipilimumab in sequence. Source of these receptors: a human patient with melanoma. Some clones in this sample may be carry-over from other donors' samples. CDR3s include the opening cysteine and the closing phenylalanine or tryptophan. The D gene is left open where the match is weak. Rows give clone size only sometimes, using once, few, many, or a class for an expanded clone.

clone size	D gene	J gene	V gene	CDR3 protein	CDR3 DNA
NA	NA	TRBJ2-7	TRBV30	CAWSVGSSYEQYF	TGTGCCTGGAGTGTGGGGAGCTCCTACGAGCAGTACTTC
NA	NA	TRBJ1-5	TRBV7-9	CASSEAYSNQPQHF	TGTGCCAGCAGTGAGGCGTATAGCAATCAGCCCCAGCATTTT
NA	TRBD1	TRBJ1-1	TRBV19	CASSLRQGWTEAFF	TGTGCCAGTAGTCTTAGACAGGGTTGGACTGAAGCTTTCTTT
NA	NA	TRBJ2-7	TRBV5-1	CASSSESRSYEQYF	TGCGCCAGCAGCTCAGAATCTCGATCCTACGAGCAGTACTTC
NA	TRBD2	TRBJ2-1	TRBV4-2	CASSQDTSGGYNEQFF	TGTGCCAGCAGCCAAGATACTAGCGGGGGCTACAATGAGCAGTTCTTC
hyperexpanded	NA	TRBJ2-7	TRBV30	CAWIFRRLVYEQYF	TGTGCCTGGATTTTCCGGCGACTGGTCTACGAGCAGTACTTC
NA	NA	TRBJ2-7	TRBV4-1	CASSQAPAYEQYF	TGCGCCAGCAGCCAAGCCCCGGCCTACGAGCAGTACTTC
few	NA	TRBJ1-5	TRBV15	CATSTVSNQPQHF	TGTGCCACCAGCACCGTTAGCAATCAGCCCCAGCATTTT
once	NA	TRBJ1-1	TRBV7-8	CASSFLTEAFF	TGTGCCAGCAGCTTCCTCACTGAAGCTTTCTTT
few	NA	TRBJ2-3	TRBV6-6	CASSYSAADTQYF	TGTGCCAGCAGTTACTCAGCGGCAGATACGCAGTATTTT
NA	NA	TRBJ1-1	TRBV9	CASSEAGVFTEAFF	TGTGCCAGCAGCGAGGCGGGGGTATTCACTGAAGCTTTCTTT
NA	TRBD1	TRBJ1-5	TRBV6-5	CASSPTGGSNQPQHF	TGTGCCAGCAGTCCGACAGGGGGTAGCAATCAGCCCCAGCATTTT
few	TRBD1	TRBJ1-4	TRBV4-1	CASSQRQGRNEKLFF	TGCGCCAGCAGCCAACGACAGGGAAGGAATGAAAAACTGTTTTTT
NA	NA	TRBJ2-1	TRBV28	CASSLGTVQGEQFF	TGTGCCAGCAGTTTAGGGACTGTGCAAGGTGAGCAGTTCTTC
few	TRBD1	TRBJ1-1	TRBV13	CASSLQGAGTEAFF	TGTGCCAGCAGCTTACAGGGGGCTGGTACTGAAGCTTTCTTT